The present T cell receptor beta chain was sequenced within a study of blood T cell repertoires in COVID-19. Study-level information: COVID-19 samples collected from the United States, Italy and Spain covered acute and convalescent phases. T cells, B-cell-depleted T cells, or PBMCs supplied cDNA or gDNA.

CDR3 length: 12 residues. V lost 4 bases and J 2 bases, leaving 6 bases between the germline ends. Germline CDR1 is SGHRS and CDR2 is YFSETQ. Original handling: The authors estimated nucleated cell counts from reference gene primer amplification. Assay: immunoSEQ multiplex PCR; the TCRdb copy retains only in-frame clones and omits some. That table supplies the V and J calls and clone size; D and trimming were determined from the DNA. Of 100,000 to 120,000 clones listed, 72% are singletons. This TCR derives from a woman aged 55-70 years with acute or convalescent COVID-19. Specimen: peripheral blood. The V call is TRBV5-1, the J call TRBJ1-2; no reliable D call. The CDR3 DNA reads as TGCGCCAGCAGCACGGGAAACTATGGCTACACCTTC. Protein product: CASSTGNYGYTF.